This TCR beta chain was sequenced in a study of T cells in tuberculosis. Data came from immunoSEQ multiplex PCR; TCRdb stores just in-frame clones and leaves some out. The table records about 34,000 clones, about 91% of them present only once. Described time point: new active TB diagnosis, blood taken before or within 7 days of starting treatment. The CDR3 runs to 15 residues. Per germline, CDR1 LGHNA and CDR2 YNFKEQ. V lost 2 bases and J lost 4, with 12 bases in between. The chain combines TRBV4-2 with TRBJ2-1; D perhaps matches TRBD1 (5 bases). The sequence was obtained from an adult with tuberculosis. The material was PBMCs, obtained at tuberculosis diagnosis. For the CDR3, the DNA is TGTGCCAGCAGCCAATGGCAGGGCAATTACAATGAGCAGTTCTTC. It specifies CASSQWQGNYNEQFF.